The 32 T cell receptor beta chains below all came from one sample that was sequenced in a study of blood T cell repertoires in COVID-19. Sequencing was performed with immunoSEQ multiplex PCR; in TCRdb, only in-frame clones are kept and a portion is missing. The sample records under 200,000 clones, around 84% being singletons. Sequencing was carried out using peripheral blood. The receptors shown here come from a middle-aged man with active or convalescent COVID-19.

The V call is TRBV7-2, the J call TRBJ1-5; D is undetermined. Germline assignment: CDR1 SGHTA and CDR2 FQGNSA. CDR3 length: 16 amino acids. Trimming took 3 bases from V and 2 from J, leaving 14 bases between them. The CDR3 protein is CASSLDPRGGNQPQHF. The CDR3 nucleotides are TGTGCCAGCAGCTTGGACCCCCGCGGGGGCAATCAGCCCCAGCATTTT. The whole variable domain, filled in from reference TRBV7-2 and TRBJ1-5, reads GAGVSQSPSNKVTEKGKDVELRCDPISGHTALYWYRQSLGQGLEFLIYFQGNSAPDKSGLPSDRFSAERTGGSVSTLTIQRTQQEDSAVYLCASSLDPRGGNQPQHFGDGTRLSIL.

V and J are TRBV3-1 (or the pseudogene TRBV3-2) and TRBJ1-2, with unresolved D. With 0 bases removed from V and 4 bases from J, the gap between germline ends came to 6 bases. This CDR3 region has 13 residues. From germline, CDR1 is LGHDT and CDR2 YNNKEL (reference sequence). In DNA, the CDR3 is TGTGCCAGCAGCCAAGATTTAGCCTATGGCTACACCTTC. Its protein product is CASSQDLAYGYTF.

This chain links TRBV6-6 with TRBJ2-5; TRBD2 agrees at 8 bases. V lost 6 bases, J lost 5 bases, and 11 bases stayed unmatched. CDR1 and CDR2 (germline): MNHNY, SVGAGI (reference sequence). The CDR3 length is 15 residues. In nucleotides, the CDR3 is TGTGCCAGCAGCCCCGGGAGCGGGAGTTATGAGACCCAGTACTTC. Translation gives CASSPGSGSYETQYF.

The J gene is TRBJ2-7, the V gene TRBV2; D remains ambiguous. The CDR3 totals 14 residues. The germline CDR1 and CDR2 sequences are SNHLY and FYNNEI. The V end was cut by 7 bases, the J end by 4 bases, with 17 bases between. CDR3 DNA: TGTGCCAGCATTTTAGCTGCCCCCTTTTACGAGCAGTACTTC. It specifies CASILAAPFYEQYF.

V usage is TRBV4-3 and J usage is TRBJ1-1, with D tentatively TRBD1 (6 bases). V shed 2 bases and J shed 0 bases, with 13 bases lying between them. This CDR3 contains 16 residues. Germline V gives CDR1 LGHNA, CDR2 YSLEER. CDR3 sequence: CASSQHPGDLNTEAFF. CDR3 DNA: TGCGCCAGCAGCCAACACCCAGGGGATTTGAACACTGAAGCTTTCTTT.

This clone occurred once. The chain couples TRBV15 to TRBJ2-5, with TRBD1 matching over 7 bases. The CDR3 consists of 15 residues. Germline values: CDR1 LNHNV, CDR2 YYDKDF (reference sequence). Germline trimming cut 6 bases from V and 2 bases from J; bases unmatched to any gene: 9. The CDR3: CATSNQQGNQETQYF. In DNA, the CDR3 is TGTGCCACCAGTAATCAACAGGGGAATCAAGAGACCCAGTACTTC.

The rearrangement uses TRBV10-1 and TRBJ1-4; maybe TRBD1 (5 bases). The CDR3 covers 19 residues. The V end was cut by 3 bases, the J end by 0 bases, with 20 bases between. CDR1 and CDR2 (germline): WNHNN, SYGVQD (reference sequence). The CDR3 DNA follows: TGCGCCAGCAGTGATCCCCCGGCAGGGATGGTGGCAACTAATGAAAAACTGTTTTTT. Protein sequence: CASSDPPAGMVATNEKLFF.

This chain connects TRBV4-3 to TRBJ1-1; a possible D gene is TRBD1 (5 bases). Trimming pared 0 bases from V and 7 bases from J, leaving 24 bases between. Looked up from germline, CDR1 is LGHNA and CDR2 is YSLEER. The CDR3 length is 18 residues. The CDR3 DNA follows: TGCGCCAGCAGCCAAGAGTATCAGCAGGGTCGGTTGCAACGTGAAGCTTTCTTT. Amino acids: CASSQEYQQGRLQREAFF.

V usage is TRBV6-5 and J usage is TRBJ2-5; tentative D call: TRBD2 (5 bases). V lost 5 bases and J 1 base, leaving 11 bases between the germline ends. The V gene's germline CDR1 is MNHEY and CDR2 SVGAGI. This CDR3 has 14 amino acids. The DNA for the CDR3 is TGTGCCAGCAGTCACGTCGGGGTCCAAGAGACCCAGTACTTC. It encodes CASSHVGVQETQYF.

CDR3 nucleotides: TGTGCCAGCAGCCAAGAGGGGGGGGCTGAAGCTTTCTTT. Its translation: CASSQEGGAEAFF. This chain links TRBV4-2 with TRBJ1-1; the D gene is possibly TRBD1 (5 bases). The V end lost 0 bases, the J end lost 6 bases, and 8 bases lay between the germline ends. Germline V gene data show CDR1 as LGHNA and CDR2 as YNFKEQ. The CDR3 runs to 13 residues.

The chain recombines TRBV7-9 with TRBJ2-1, with TRBD2 identical over 10 bases. Germline values: CDR1 SEHNR, CDR2 FQNEAQ (reference sequence). CDR3 size: 16 residues. Germline trimming cut 1 base from V and 5 bases from J; bases unmatched to any gene: 5. Written as DNA, the CDR3 is TGTGCCAGCAGCTTAGTTTTGACTAGCGGGCACAATGAGCAGTTCTTC. It specifies CASSLVLTSGHNEQFF.

The rearrangement links TRBV5-1 to TRBJ1-6; weak D call: TRBD1 (6 bases). The CDR3 has 16 residues. In germline, CDR1 is SGHRS, CDR2 YFSETQ. Trimming took off 4 bases at V and 8 bases at J, with 19 bases between the two ends. The CDR3 is CASSQGQVPSDSPLHF. The CDR3 DNA follows: TGCGCCAGCAGCCAGGGACAAGTCCCTTCGGATTCACCCCTCCACTTT. Drawing the rest from reference TRBV5-1 and TRBJ1-6, the complete variable domain is KAGVTQTPRYLIKTRGQQVTLSCSPISGHRSVSWYQQTPGQGLQFLFEYFSETQRNKGNFPGRFSGRQFSNSRSEMNVSTLELGDSALYLCASSQGQVPSDSPLHFGNGTRLTVT.

J is TRBJ2-1 and V is TRBV7-9; 7 bases align to TRBD1. V was pared by 6 bases and J by 4 bases, with 9 bases of the junction left unmatched. The length of the CDR3 is 15 residues. CDR1 and CDR2 (germline): SEHNR, FQNEAQ (reference sequence). CDR3 residues: CASSYGTALYNEQFF. In DNA form, the CDR3 reads TGTGCCAGCAGTTATGGGACAGCCCTGTACAATGAGCAGTTCTTC.

The chain combines TRBV5-1 with TRBJ2-7; the match to TRBD1 covers 8 bases. The CDR3 loop spans 15 amino acids. Germline loops: CDR1 SGHRS, CDR2 YFSETQ. V lost 0 bases to trimming and J lost 5 bases; unmatched junction nucleotides: 7. The CDR3 DNA reads as TGCGCCAGCAGCTTGGAGCGCCAGGGGGCGGACGAGCAGTACTTC. Its translation: CASSLERQGADEQYF.

This chain joins TRBV7-9 and TRBJ2-7; unclear D gene. The CDR3 sequence is 13 residues long. Trimming took 7 bases from V and 0 from J, leaving 10 bases between them. Germline CDR1 and CDR2: SEHNR and FQNEAQ (reference sequence). CDR3 sequence: CASTPTNSYEQYF. The CDR3 DNA sequence: TGTGCCAGCACCCCGACAAACTCCTACGAGCAGTACTTC. Full variable domain (rest looked up from reference TRBV7-9 and TRBJ2-7): DTGVSQNPRHKITKRGQNVTFRCDPISEHNRLYWYRQTLGQGPEFLTYFQNEAQLEKSRLLSDRFSAERPKGSFSTLEIQRTEQGDSAMYLCASTPTNSYEQYFGPGTRLTVT.

The chain joins TRBV19 to TRBJ1-5; 7 positions agree with TRBD1. CDR3 length: 16 residues. In germline, CDR1 is LNHDA, CDR2 SQIVND (reference sequence). Trimming cost V 5 bases and J 3 bases; bases outside gene matches: 10. The chain's CDR3 is CASSLARTGDNQPQHF. CDR3 DNA sequence: TGTGCCAGTAGTCTAGCGAGGACAGGCGACAATCAGCCCCAGCATTTT.

The rearrangement joins TRBV27 to TRBJ1-5; 7 bases are a match to TRBD1. Germline V gene sequence: CDR1 MNHEY, CDR2 SMNVEV (reference sequence). V gave up 5 bases and J gave up 6 bases; unmatched junction bases: 7. The CDR3 loop spans 14 amino acids. The CDR3, as DNA: TGTGCCAGCAGTCCCAACAGGGGAGGTCAGCCCCAGCATTTT. Translating it yields CASSPNRGGQPQHF.

This chain connects TRBV5-6 to TRBJ2-7; D might be TRBD2 (6 bases). The CDR3 is 14 residues long. V was trimmed by 6 bases and J by 2 bases, leaving 15 bases between them. The germline V gene encodes CDR1 SGHDT and CDR2 YYEEEE. The CDR3 protein is CASTSRGTPYEQYF. The CDR3 nucleotides read TGTGCCAGCACCTCCCGGGGGACCCCCTACGAGCAGTACTTC. The full variable domain, in which reference TRBV5-6 and TRBJ2-7 provide the parts outside the CDR3, is DAGVTQSPTHLIKTRGQQVTLRCSPKSGHDTVSWYQQALGQGPQFIFQYYEEEERQRGNFPDRFSGHQFPNYSSELNVNALLLGDSALYLCASTSRGTPYEQYFGPGTRLTVT.

CDR3 sequence: CASRRWPSYQDEQFF. The CDR3 DNA follows: TGTGCCAGCCGTAGGTGGCCTAGCTATCAGGATGAGCAGTTCTTC. The genes are TRBV27 and TRBJ2-1; D is perhaps TRBD2 (5 bases). Trimming shortened V by 8 bases and J by 8 bases, and 22 bases separated the two germline ends. The CDR3 is made up of 15 amino acids. Germline CDR1 reads MNHEY; CDR2 reads SMNVEV (reference sequence).

This sequence joins TRBV7-2 and TRBJ2-4; D is perhaps TRBD1 (6 bases). The germline V and J ends were trimmed by 4 bases and 0 bases, with 16 bases remaining between them. The CDR3 is 17 residues long. The germline gives CDR1 SGHTA, CDR2 FQGNSA. The CDR3 region is CASSSSRGRGAKNIQYF. CDR3 nucleotides: TGTGCCAGCAGCTCATCCAGGGGAAGGGGAGCCAAAAACATTCAGTACTTC.

CDR3 coding DNA: TGTGCCAGCAGCTTAGAAGCAGGGGTTCATCAGCCCCAGCATTTT. Translated: CASSLEAGVHQPQHF. This rearrangement joins TRBV7-2 to TRBJ1-5, with D perhaps TRBD1 (6 bases). The V end was cut by 1 base, the J end by 5 bases, with 12 bases between. The CDR3 consists of 15 residues. Looked up from germline, CDR1 is SGHTA and CDR2 is FQGNSA.

This sequence joins TRBV7-6 and TRBJ2-3; D possibly corresponds to TRBD2 (5 bases). Germline CDR1 SGHVS, CDR2 FNYEAQ. V gave up 3 bases and J gave up 0 bases, with 16 bases separating them. The CDR3 loop spans 17 amino acids. The DNA of the CDR3 is TGTGCCAGCAGCTTGTCCGCCGGGATTACTAGCACAGATACGCAGTATTTT. Residues: CASSLSAGITSTDTQYF.

As DNA, the CDR3 is TGCGCCAGCAGCTTGGAACAGGGGGGGAACAATTCACCCCTCCACTTT. Translation: CASSLEQGGNNSPLHF. The V call is TRBV5-1, the J call TRBJ1-6; TRBD1 aligns across 8 bases. The CDR3 sequence is 16 residues long. With V trimmed by 0 bases and J by 7 bases, 6 bases remained unmatched. Germline loops: CDR1 SGHRS, CDR2 YFSETQ.

This rearrangement joins TRBV7-3 to TRBJ2-1; 10 bases are shared with TRBD2. This CDR3 comprises 15 residues. V was clipped by 3 bases and J by 3 bases; unmatched bases: 2. In germline, CDR1 is SGHTA, CDR2 FQGTGA. The CDR3 spells CASSFGLADYNEQFF. The DNA for the CDR3 is TGTGCCAGCAGCTTTGGACTAGCGGACTACAATGAGCAGTTCTTC.

The V and J genes are TRBV6-5 and TRBJ2-5; TRBD1 is a possible D gene (5 bases). The V gene's germline CDR1 is MNHEY and CDR2 SVGAGI. CDR3 length: 15 residues. V lost 6 bases and J lost 1, with 15 bases in between. CDR3 nucleotide sequence: TGTGCCAGCAGCAAGGGGCGCAGACTCCAAGAGACCCAGTACTTC. Its protein is CASSKGRRLQETQYF.

As for this clone: Other DNA sequences of this sample code for an identical CDR3. This chain uses TRBV2 with TRBJ2-7; 11 bases fit TRBD2. J gave up 5 bases and V 6 bases, and 15 bases lay outside the gene matches. The CDR3 runs 17 residues. CDR1 is SNHLY and CDR2 is FYNNEI in the germline V gene. CDR3 amino acids: CASSGGITSGGWNEQYF. CDR3 sequence (DNA): TGTGCCAGCAGCGGGGGAATAACTAGCGGGGGCTGGAACGAGCAGTACTTC.

The gene calls are TRBV28 and TRBJ1-2; the match to TRBD1 covers 7 bases. This CDR3 has 15 residues. CDR1 is MDHEN, CDR2 SYDVKM, per germline. Trimming at V came to 2 bases and at J to 5 bases, leaving 8 bases not matched to a gene. This CDR3 reads CASSLAGGGVYGYTF. The CDR3 DNA follows: TGTGCCAGCAGTTTAGCAGGGGGTGGGGTTTATGGCTACACCTTC.

There are a few counts of this clone. The chain employs TRBV19 and TRBJ1-5, with 10 positions matching TRBD1. V lost 6 bases to trimming and J lost 6 bases; unmatched junction nucleotides: 5. The CDR3 covers 14 residues. Germline CDR1 is LNHDA and CDR2 is SQIVND (reference sequence). CDR3 DNA sequence: TGTGCCAGTAGCCGACAGGGGGCTGCTCAGCCCCAGCATTTT. Translating gives CASSRQGAAQPQHF.

This clone has just a few counts. The chain recombines TRBV28 with TRBJ1-5; D not certain. Trimming left V 2 bases short and J 2 bases short, with 10 bases between. The CDR3 is made up of 15 amino acids. Germline V gene data show CDR1 as MDHEN and CDR2 as SYDVKM. In nucleotides, the CDR3 is TGTGCCAGCAGTTTACGGGGTGGCGGCAATCAGCCCCAGCATTTT. It codes for CASSLRGGGNQPQHF.

This clone was counted once. J is TRBJ2-5 and V is TRBV5-6, with TRBD2 matching 9 bases. The CDR3 covers 16 residues. CDR1 SGHDT and CDR2 YYEEEE come from the germline V gene. Germline trimming cut 0 bases from V and 1 base from J; bases unmatched to any gene: 4. CDR3 sequence (DNA): TGTGCCAGCAGCTTGGGTCCTAGCGGGATCCAAGAGACCCAGTACTTC. It is translated as CASSLGPSGIQETQYF.

This chain uses TRBV20-1 with TRBJ2-7; D is perhaps TRBD2 (5 bases). Trimming cost V 3 bases and J 0 bases, with 12 bases left between them. The CDR3 consists of 14 residues. Per germline, CDR1 DFQATT and CDR2 SNEGSKA (reference sequence). CDR3 amino acids: CSASPDFSSYEQYF. The CDR3 DNA sequence: TGCAGTGCTAGTCCGGACTTTAGCTCCTACGAGCAGTACTTC.

This clone came up once. This sequence joins TRBV4-2 and TRBJ2-3; 13 nucleotides match TRBD2. The CDR3 is made up of 16 amino acids. Trimming removed 4 bases from V and 4 bases from J; junction bases left unmatched: 5. Germline V gene data show CDR1 as LGHNA and CDR2 as YNFKEQ. The CDR3 sequence is CASSPRLAGGADTQYF. The CDR3 DNA sequence: TGTGCCAGCAGCCCCCGACTAGCGGGGGGAGCAGATACGCAGTATTTT.